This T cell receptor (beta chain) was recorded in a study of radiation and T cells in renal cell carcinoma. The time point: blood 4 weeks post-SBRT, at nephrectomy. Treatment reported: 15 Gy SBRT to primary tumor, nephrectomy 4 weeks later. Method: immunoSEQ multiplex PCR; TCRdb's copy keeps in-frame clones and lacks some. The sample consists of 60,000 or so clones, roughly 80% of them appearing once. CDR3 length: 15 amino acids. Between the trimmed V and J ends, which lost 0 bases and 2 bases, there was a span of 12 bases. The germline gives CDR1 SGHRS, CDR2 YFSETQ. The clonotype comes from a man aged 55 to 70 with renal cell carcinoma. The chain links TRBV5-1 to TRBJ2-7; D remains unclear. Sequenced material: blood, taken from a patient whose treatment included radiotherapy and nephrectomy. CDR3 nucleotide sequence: TGCGCCAGCAGCTTGGAGGGATCAATTCCCTACGAGCAGTACTTC. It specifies CASSLEGSIPYEQYF.